These T cell receptor beta chains were read from a single sample in a study of T cells in Graves' hyperthyroidism and ophthalmopathy. In TCRdb, the multiplex PCR reads were re-called with MiXCR into one record per CDR3 protein. Among 660,000 or so distinct CDR3 sequences listed, 20% to 25% were seen once. Material: blood. The receptors here all came from a man aged 30-40 years with Graves' ophthalmopathy. Both conserved end residues are part of each CDR3. The order of the fields is CDR3 protein, CDR3 DNA, V gene, clone size, J gene, D gene. A D gene is named only where the DNA matches it firmly. Clone size, where shown, is once, few, many, or a class for clones that have expanded.

CAWSDDWTDTQYF | TGTGCCTGGAGTGATGATTGGACAGATACGCAGTATTTT | TRBV30 | many | TRBJ2-3 | -
CASSYREGEKLFF | TGTGCCAGCAGTTACAGGGAAGGTGAAAAACTGTTTTTT | TRBV6-5 | once | TRBJ1-4 | -
CASSQTDRLPGLFF | TGCGCCAGCAGCCAAACGGACAGGCTGCCAGGGCTGTTTTTT | TRBV4-1 | - | TRBJ2-2 | TRBD1
CASSLARANEQFF | TGTGCTAGCAGCTTAGCCCGGGCCAATGAGCAGTTCTTC | TRBV7-7 | - | TRBJ2-1 | -
CASTPGGRGGGETQYF | TGTGCCAGCACCCCCGGGGGGCGGGGGGGTGGAGAGACCCAGTACTTC | TRBV12-3/TRBV12-4 | - | TRBJ2-5 | TRBD2
CASSSTSGSGTQYF | TGCGCCAGCAGCTCGACTAGCGGGAGCGGTACGCAGTATTTT | TRBV5-1 | - | TRBJ2-3 | TRBD2
CASSLVPSGPSYNEQFF | TGTGCCAGCAGCTTAGTTCCATCGGGTCCCTCCTACAATGAGCAGTTCTTC | TRBV7-2 | - | TRBJ2-1 | -
CASSPQADTQYF | TGTGCCAGCAGTCCCCAAGCAGATACGCAGTATTTT | TRBV28 | few | TRBJ2-3 | -
CASSEAPRVGETQYF | TGTGCCAGCAGTGAAGCCCCCAGAGTGGGGGAGACCCAGTACTTC | TRBV2 | few | TRBJ2-5 | -
CASSDQETVTSQPQHF | TGTGCCAGCAGTGATCAAGAGACGGTGACAAGCCAGCCCCAGCATTTT | TRBV6-1 | many | TRBJ1-5 | -
CSARDNSAGGPPDTQYF | TGCAGTGCTAGAGATAATTCGGCGGGAGGGCCCCCAGATACGCAGTATTTT | TRBV20-1 | - | TRBJ2-3 | TRBD2
CASLGGNLPIYGNQPQHF | TGTGCCAGTCTGGGGGGGAACCTACCCATTTATGGCAATCAGCCCCAGCATTTT | TRBV28 | - | TRBJ1-5 | -
CASSPWVAGSTEAFF | TGTGCCAGCAGCCCTTGGGTGGCGGGGAGCACTGAAGCTTTCTTT | TRBV11-2 | many | TRBJ1-1 | -
CASSGQGAIYEQYF | TGTGCCAGCAGCGGACAGGGGGCGATCTACGAGCAGTACTTC | TRBV7-2 | - | TRBJ2-7 | TRBD1
CASSPLKGASATNEKLFF | TGTGCCAGCTCACCACTGAAGGGGGCATCTGCAACTAATGAAAAACTGTTTTTT | TRBV18 | - | TRBJ1-4 | TRBD1
CASSSSLLAGDKYEQYF | TGTGCCAGCAGCTCCTCCCTCCTAGCGGGAGATAAGTACGAGCAGTACTTC | TRBV7-9 | - | TRBJ2-7 | TRBD2
CASKRDFDQPQHF | TGTGCCAGTAAAAGGGATTTTGATCAGCCCCAGCATTTT | TRBV19 | - | TRBJ1-5 | -
CASSYETSYEQYF | TGTGCCAGCAGTTATGAGACCTCCTACGAGCAGTACTTC | TRBV6-2/TRBV6-3 | - | TRBJ2-7 | -
CASRLRGSTDTQYF | TGTGCCAGCAGGCTTCGAGGGAGCACAGATACGCAGTATTTT | TRBV12-3/TRBV12-4 | many | TRBJ2-3 | -
CSAMRDRGNQPQHF | TGCAGTGCTATGCGAGACAGGGGGAATCAGCCCCAGCATTTT | TRBV20-1 | few | TRBJ1-5 | TRBD1
CSASLPGANVLTF | TGCAGTGCTAGTCTGCCTGGGGCCAACGTCCTGACTTTC | TRBV20-1 | - | TRBJ2-6 | -
CASSSLGVANEKLFF | TGTGCCAGCAGCTCATTAGGGGTGGCTAATGAAAAACTGTTTTTT | TRBV6-1 | - | TRBJ1-4 | -
CASSDEGGWNEQYF | TGTGCCAGCAGCGATGAGGGGGGATGGAACGAGCAGTACTTC | TRBV5-5 | few | TRBJ2-7 | -
CASSSRRGRGGTDTQYF | TGTGCCAGCAGCTCCCGGCGGGGGAGGGGTGGCACAGATACGCAGTATTTT | TRBV13 | - | TRBJ2-3 | TRBD2
CASRYRAGGFSEQFF | TGTGCCAGCAGGTATAGAGCGGGAGGTTTCAGTGAGCAGTTCTTC | TRBV6-1 | few | TRBJ2-1 | TRBD2
CAWSAPQMNTEAFF | TGTGCCTGGAGTGCCCCTCAGATGAACACTGAAGCTTTCTTT | TRBV30 | - | TRBJ1-1 | -
CASSESRDRDQPQHF | TGTGCCAGCAGTGAGTCCCGGGACAGGGATCAGCCCCAGCATTTT | TRBV2 | few | TRBJ1-5 | TRBD1
CASQRTGGPYNEQFF | TGTGCCAGCCAACGGACAGGGGGCCCATACAATGAGCAGTTCTTC | TRBV27 | - | TRBJ2-1 | TRBD1
CASSSTGLREQYF | TGTGCCAGCAGCTCGACAGGGTTGCGCGAGCAGTACTTC | TRBV7-2 | many | TRBJ2-7 | TRBD1
CASSFQAEQYF | TGTGCCAGCAGTTTTCAGGCCGAGCAGTACTTC | TRBV27 | - | TRBJ2-7 | -
CASSSGTPTDTQYF | TGTGCCAGCAGCTCCGGGACCCCCACAGATACGCAGTATTTT | TRBV7-2 | - | TRBJ2-3 | -
CASSLSRTADGYTF | TGCGCCAGCAGCTTGTCGCGGACGGCTGATGGCTACACCTTC | TRBV5-1 | many | TRBJ1-2 | -
CASSPHSGSSYNEQFF | TGTGCCAGCAGCCCCCATAGCGGGAGCTCCTACAATGAGCAGTTCTTC | TRBV7-3 | many | TRBJ2-1 | TRBD2
CASRRELSSYNEQFF | TGCGCCAGCAGGCGGGAACTGAGCTCCTACAATGAGCAGTTCTTC | TRBV5-1 | few | TRBJ2-1 | -
CASSLEWSIYNEQFF | TGCGCCAGCAGCTTGGAATGGTCGATCTACAATGAGCAGTTCTTC | TRBV5-1 | many | TRBJ2-1 | -
CASSPGGAGGPGTDTQYF | TGTGCCAGCAGCCCTGGGGGAGCGGGAGGGCCCGGCACAGATACGCAGTATTTT | TRBV28 | - | TRBJ2-3 | TRBD2
CASSSPVSSGRYYEQYF | TGCGCCAGCAGTTCCCCGGTGTCGAGCGGGAGGTATTACGAGCAGTACTTC | TRBV10-1 | few | TRBJ2-7 | TRBD2
CAWSVLGHEQYF | TGTGCCTGGAGTGTACTGGGCCACGAGCAGTACTTC | TRBV30 | few | TRBJ2-7 | -
CASSLAGTGADEQYF | TGTGCCAGCAGCCTAGCCGGGACAGGGGCGGACGAGCAGTACTTC | TRBV6-1 | - | TRBJ2-7 | TRBD1
CASSRGTSRMNTEAFF | TGTGCCAGCAGCCGCGGGACAAGTAGAATGAACACTGAAGCTTTCTTT | TRBV14 | - | TRBJ1-1 | -
CASSFLPGGQETQYF | TGTGCCAGCAGTTTTTTGCCAGGGGGCCAAGAGACCCAGTACTTC | TRBV12-3/TRBV12-4 | few | TRBJ2-5 | TRBD1
CASSHGGRTQAYEQYF | TGTGCCAGCAGTCACGGGGGGAGGACGCAGGCCTACGAGCAGTACTTC | TRBV6-5 | - | TRBJ2-7 | TRBD2
CASSWDSNNEQFF | TGTGCCAGCAGCTGGGACTCGAACAATGAGCAGTTCTTC | TRBV7-3 | - | TRBJ2-1 | -
CASSLALAGRTGELFF | TGTGCCAGCAGCTTAGCCCTAGCGGGACGTACCGGGGAGCTGTTTTTT | TRBV11-2 | many | TRBJ2-2 | TRBD2
CASTTGQVLNTGELFF | TGTGCCAGCACCACAGGGCAGGTGCTTAACACCGGGGAGCTGTTTTTT | TRBV6-2/TRBV6-3 | few | TRBJ2-2 | -
CSALTGRSTDTQYF | TGCAGTGCGCTGACCGGGAGAAGCACAGATACGCAGTATTTT | TRBV20-1 | - | TRBJ2-3 | -
CASSLGPLGEGYEQFF | TGTGCCAGCAGCTTAGGCCCCTTAGGGGAAGGGTATGAGCAGTTCTTC | TRBV11-2 | few | TRBJ2-1 | -
CASGLPRGGGNEQFF | TGTGCTAGTGGTTTGCCCCGAGGTGGGGGGAATGAGCAGTTCTTC | TRBV12-5 | - | TRBJ2-1 | -
CASSYVATGRLNTEAFF | TGTGCCAGCAGTTACGTAGCGACAGGGAGGTTGAACACTGAAGCTTTCTTT | TRBV6-2/TRBV6-3 | - | TRBJ1-1 | TRBD1
CASRQQGKQAEAFF | TGCGCCAGCAGACAACAGGGGAAGCAGGCTGAAGCTTTCTTT | TRBV5-1 | many | TRBJ1-1 | TRBD1
CASSTGLATYNEQFF | TGTGCCAGCAGTACCGGACTAGCGACCTACAATGAGCAGTTCTTC | TRBV27 | - | TRBJ2-1 | TRBD2